This T cell receptor (beta chain) was captured by sequencing in a study of graft-versus-host responses after intestinal transplantation. This clone was seen a few times. In germline, CDR1 is MDHEN, CDR2 SYDVKM. The germline V and J ends were trimmed by 6 bases and 1 base, with 16 bases remaining between them. The CDR3 consists of 15 residues. TCRdb keeps only in-frame clones here, not all; method: immunoSEQ multiplex PCR. The table includes thousands of clones, roughly 31% detected once. V gene TRBV28 combines with J gene TRBJ2-7, with a possible D match to TRBD1 (6 bases). The TCR comes from a human patient who received an intestinal transplant. The sequences come from alloreactive CD4+ T cells from a mixed lymphocyte reaction culture, collected before intestinal transplant. Subset denoted: CFSE-low proliferating T cells sorted from roughly six-day pre-transplant mixed lymphocyte reaction (GvH or HvG direction). CDR3 bases: TGTGCCAGCAGAGGCTCGGACAGTTTATCCTACGAGCAGTACTTC. Amino acids: CASRGSDSLSYEQYF.